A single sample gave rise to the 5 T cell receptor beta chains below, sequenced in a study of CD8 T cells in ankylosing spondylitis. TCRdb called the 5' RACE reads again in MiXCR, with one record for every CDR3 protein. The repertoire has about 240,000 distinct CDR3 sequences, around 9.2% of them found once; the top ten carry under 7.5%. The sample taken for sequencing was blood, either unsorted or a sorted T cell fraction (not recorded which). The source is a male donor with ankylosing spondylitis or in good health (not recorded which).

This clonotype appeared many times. CDR3 residues: CASSLREITDTQYF. As DNA, the CDR3 is TGTGCCAGCAGCCTTCGAGAGATCACAGATACGCAGTATTTT. This chain uses TRBV11-2 with TRBJ2-3; the D is unclear. V was trimmed by 5 bases and J by 2 bases, leaving 11 bases between them. From germline, CDR1 is SGHAT and CDR2 FQNNGV. This CDR3 has 14 residues.

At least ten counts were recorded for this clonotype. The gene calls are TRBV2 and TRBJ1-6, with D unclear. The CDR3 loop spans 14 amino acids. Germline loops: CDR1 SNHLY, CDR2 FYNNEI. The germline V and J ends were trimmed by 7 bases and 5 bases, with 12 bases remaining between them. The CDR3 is CASTPRPHNSPLHF. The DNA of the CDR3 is TGTGCCAGCACTCCCCGGCCCCATAATTCACCCCTCCACTTT. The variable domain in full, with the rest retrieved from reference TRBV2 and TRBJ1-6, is EPEVTQTPSHQVTQMGQEVILRCVPISNHLYFYWYRQILGQKVEFLVSFYNNEISEKSEIFDDQFSVERPDGSNFTLKIRSTKLEDSAMYFCASTPRPHNSPLHFGNGTRLTVT.

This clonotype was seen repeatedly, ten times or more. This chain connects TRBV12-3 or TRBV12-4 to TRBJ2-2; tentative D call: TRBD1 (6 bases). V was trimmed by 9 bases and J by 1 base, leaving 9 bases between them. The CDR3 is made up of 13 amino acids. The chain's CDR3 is CASQGMNTGELFF. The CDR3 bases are TGTGCCAGTCAGGGGATGAACACCGGGGAGCTGTTTTTT.

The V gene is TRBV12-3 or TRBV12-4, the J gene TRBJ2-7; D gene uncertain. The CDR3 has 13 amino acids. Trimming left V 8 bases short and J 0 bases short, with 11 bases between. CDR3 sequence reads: CASRLGSSYEQYF. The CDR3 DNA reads TGTGCCAGCCGCTTGGGCAGCTCCTACGAGCAGTACTTC.

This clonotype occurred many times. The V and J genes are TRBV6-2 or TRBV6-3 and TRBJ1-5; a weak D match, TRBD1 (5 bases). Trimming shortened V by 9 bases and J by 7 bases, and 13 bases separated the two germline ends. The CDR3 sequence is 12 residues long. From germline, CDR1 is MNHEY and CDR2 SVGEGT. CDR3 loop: CASQGKDQPQHF. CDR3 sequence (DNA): TGTGCCAGTCAGGGAAAGGACCAGCCCCAGCATTTT.